This T cell receptor (beta chain) was recovered during a study of beta chain features in type 1 diabetes (dated by TCRdb to about 2018). About the full investigation: Mean age, gender distribution, total cell number and subset yield did not differ between patients and healthy donors. Across all samples, 107,917,701 sorted cells were examined, and cell number per subset correlated strongly with RNA yield. The study compared the TCRB repertoires of sorted circulating CD4+ T cell subsets in recently diagnosed type 1 diabetes patients with those in matched healthy donors. Regulatory and stem cell-like memory subsets were obtained from only 8 patients and roughly 8 healthy donors, while naive and central memory subsets were obtained from all 30 or so donors.

This clone was observed a handful of times. The target of this receptor is not known. No qualities accompany the bases; no much larger clone lies one base away. Its CDR3 holds 15 amino acids, cysteine through phenylalanine. The sequence is cut down to CDR3 DNA, 45 bases in frame from base 1. CDR1 LGHNA and CDR2 YSLEER were looked up in the germline V gene. V is trimmed back by 4 bases and J by 2 bases, and the junction contains 8 bases that no gene match accounts for. Each donor gave one peripheral blood draw, about 110 mL on average, collected into heparinised tubes. Naive, central memory, regulatory and stem cell-like memory CD4+ T cells were sorted on a BD FACSAria II using a panel including CD45RO, CCR7, CD25, CD127, CD95 and CD27. Every sorted population had a purity above 95%. PBMCs were isolated right away by Lymphoprep density gradient centrifugation and were stained directly, without culture. To minimize batch effects, samples were stained and sorted in pairs, one healthy donor with one patient per experiment.

Broad study findings and their caveats: HLA sub-analyses involved small numbers of individuals, so any influence of HLA type on TCRB rearrangement remained unresolved. Because cDNA was sequenced instead of genomic DNA, activated cells with high expression could be over-represented, although the groups did not differ in activation or CD3 levels. PCR might favor shorter templates, but patient and control samples were amplified and corrected together, so any skew would affect both groups equally. Patients with type 1 diabetes made fewer insertions and deleted more nucleotides at VDJ recombination sites, implying thymic rearrangement abnormalities. A moderate but significant shortening of TCRB CDR3 length was observed in type 1 diabetes patients in all four CD4+ subsets. The naive, central memory and regulatory TCRB repertoires appeared to resemble one another more closely among patients than among healthy donors.

The entire isolated RNA was reverse transcribed using the High Capacity cDNA Reverse Transcription Kit, and thus expressed TCRB transcripts were sequenced. Deep immunoSEQ sequencing was performed on naive, central memory and regulatory T cell samples, with an average of approximately 4 million total reads per sample. Sorted cells were lysed in RLT buffer, and RNA was extracted using DNase-treated RNeasy Micro or Mini kits according to cell number. To prevent cross-contamination, each cell subset was processed individually, whereas patient and healthy donor samples were processed jointly. TCRB sequences were amplified from cDNA with the immunoSEQ multiplex PCR, producing 87-bp fragments spanning the CDR3 region. Sequencing of the amplicons was done on the Illumina HiSeq platform. Per the authors' processing: Synthetic template baselines were used to correct PCR bias computationally, reads within Hamming distance 2 were collapsed, and singletons that could not be merged were discarded. Reads were aligned to IMGT to assign V, D and J genes, CDR3 length, and insertions or deletions at six rearrangement sites. Within each subset, clonotype counts were normalized to the number of sorted cells before true diversity and Gini coefficients were calculated with the tcR R package. The overlap coefficient, calculated on TCRB nucleotide sequences, was used to measure repertoire sharing. Out-of-frame TCRB sequences from naive cells were analyzed as a proxy for the pre-selection repertoire. TCRdb re-hosts the immuneACCESS table, in-frame sequences only. Its copies lack some clones; in the studies checked, an unresolved V gene accounts for under half of them, and the cause for the rest is not known. V, J and clone size are those of that table, while D and trimming were read from the DNA. This sample lists hundreds of thousands of clones; roughly 13% were detected once. The ten top clones hold 0.026% of the sample.

The clonotype comes from a woman aged 40 to 55 in good health. The sample was naive CD4+ T cells from blood. The cell subset or site label for this specimen denotes: true naive CD4+ T cells. The V gene is TRBV4-3 and the J gene is TRBJ2-7; 7 bases in the middle match TRBD1. CDR3 protein: CASSRVPQGAYEQYF. The DNA reads TGCGCCAGCAGCCGAGTCCCCCAGGGGGCCTACGAGCAGTACTTC.